This T cell receptor beta chain was recorded in a study of blood T cells in healthy people across ages. Individuals who donated were healthy Caucasians from Russia aged 6 to 90. Staff drew roughly 10 milliliters of peripheral blood from each donor. CDR1 MNHEY and CDR2 SVGAGI come from the germline V gene. This CDR3 spans 14 amino acids. V was cut by 5 bases and J by 7 bases, with 12 bases left in between. A sample-barcoded 5' primer and a J-beta primer mix were used in a second PCR of roughly 7 to 11 cycles. TCRdb itself ran the 5' RACE reads through MiXCR, one entry per CDR3 protein. The sample contains about 1.8 million distinct CDR3 sequences, roughly 49% of which appear only once.

The TCR was taken from a woman aged 40 to 49 in good health. This chain uses TRBV6-5 with TRBJ1-6; tentatively, D is TRBD1 (5 bases). Input material: blood. The DNA for the CDR3 is TGTGCCAGCAGTAGGCAGGGATGGAATTCACCCCTCCACTTT. The encoded protein is CASSRQGWNSPLHF.